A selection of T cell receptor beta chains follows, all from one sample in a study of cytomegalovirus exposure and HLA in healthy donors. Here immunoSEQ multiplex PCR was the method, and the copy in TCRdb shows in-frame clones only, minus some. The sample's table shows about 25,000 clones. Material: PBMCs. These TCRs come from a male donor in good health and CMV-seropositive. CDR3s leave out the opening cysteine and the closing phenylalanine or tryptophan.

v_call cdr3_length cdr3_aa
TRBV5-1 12 ASSSQGGVNIQY
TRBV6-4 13 ASSDSIAGGNEQF
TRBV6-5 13 ASSYGLAGAYEQY
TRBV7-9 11 ASSNTGGDGYT
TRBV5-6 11 ASSTDSTYEQY
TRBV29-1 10 SVGGTQNIQY
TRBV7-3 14 ASSQGTSGPTDTQY
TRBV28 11 ATTYSGANVLT
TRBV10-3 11 AIRTGVDYGYT
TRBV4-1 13 ASSQGRWEGRGYT
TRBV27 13 ASSFGTGMNTEAF
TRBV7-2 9 ASSLQREEF
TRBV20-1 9 SARQGSGYT
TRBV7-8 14 ASSTGAGGRDYGYT
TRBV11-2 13 ASSRVLGARGEQF
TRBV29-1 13 SVDRLRVMNTEAF
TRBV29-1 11 SVSETGTGELF
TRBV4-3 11 ASSQRRDTEAF
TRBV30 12 AWVGDRTDNEQF
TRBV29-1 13 SVNDRAGLGNIQY
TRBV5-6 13 ASSPTGTGAYGYT
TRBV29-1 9 SVGQGGGYT
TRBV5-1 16 ASSLGLEQGAYNSPLH
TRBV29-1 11 SALQQGETEAF
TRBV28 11 ASSLGGTNGYT
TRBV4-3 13 ASSQTDMVGNEQF
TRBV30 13 AGSLAGISSYEQY
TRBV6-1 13 ASSEPHRGLYGYT
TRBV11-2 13 ASSQTSGDYYEQY
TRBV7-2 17 ASSLKVTGGVSSYNEQF
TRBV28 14 ASSLSGRGAPYEQY
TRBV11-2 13 ASSPGLAGNSGQY
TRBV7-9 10 ASSLLVDEQY
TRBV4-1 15 ASSQDGQGAATDTQY
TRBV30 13 AWSLTFQEGGVQY
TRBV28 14 ASSSGLSATNEKLF
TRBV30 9 ASGVRYEQY
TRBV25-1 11 ASSWTGATEAF
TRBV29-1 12 SATLAVPGVSYT
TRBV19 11 ASSIGSPYEQY
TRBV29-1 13 SVVPWDRGVTEAF
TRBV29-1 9 SVSDSTEAF